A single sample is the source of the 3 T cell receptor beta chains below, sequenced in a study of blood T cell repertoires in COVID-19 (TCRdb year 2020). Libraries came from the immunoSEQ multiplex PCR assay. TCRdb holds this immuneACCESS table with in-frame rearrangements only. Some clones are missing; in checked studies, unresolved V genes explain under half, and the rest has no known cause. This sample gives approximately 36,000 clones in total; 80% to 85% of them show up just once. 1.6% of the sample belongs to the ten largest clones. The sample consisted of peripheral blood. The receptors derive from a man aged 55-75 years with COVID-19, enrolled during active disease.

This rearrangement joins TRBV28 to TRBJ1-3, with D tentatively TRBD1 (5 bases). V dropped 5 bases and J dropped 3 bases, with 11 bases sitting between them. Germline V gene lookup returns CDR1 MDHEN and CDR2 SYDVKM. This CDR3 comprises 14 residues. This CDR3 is CASSSGTVGNTIYF. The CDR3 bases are TGTGCCAGCAGTAGCGGGACGGTTGGAAACACCATATATTTT.

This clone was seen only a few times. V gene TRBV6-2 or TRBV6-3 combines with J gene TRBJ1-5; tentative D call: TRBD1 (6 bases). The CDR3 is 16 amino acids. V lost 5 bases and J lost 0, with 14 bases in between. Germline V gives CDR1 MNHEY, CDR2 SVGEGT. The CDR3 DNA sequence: TGTGCCAGCAGTCAAGCCGGGACACATAGCAATCAGCCCCAGCATTTT. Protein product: CASSQAGTHSNQPQHF.

The CDR3 sequence is CASSIAPGAYYGYTF. CDR3 nucleotide sequence: TGTGCCAGTAGTATAGCCCCTGGGGCTTACTATGGCTACACCTTC. The chain employs TRBV19 and TRBJ1-2; D possibly corresponds to TRBD1 (5 bases). This CDR3 is built from 15 residues. Trimming left V 1 base short and J 3 bases short, with 12 bases between. Germline V lookup: CDR1 LNHDA, CDR2 SQIVND (reference sequence).